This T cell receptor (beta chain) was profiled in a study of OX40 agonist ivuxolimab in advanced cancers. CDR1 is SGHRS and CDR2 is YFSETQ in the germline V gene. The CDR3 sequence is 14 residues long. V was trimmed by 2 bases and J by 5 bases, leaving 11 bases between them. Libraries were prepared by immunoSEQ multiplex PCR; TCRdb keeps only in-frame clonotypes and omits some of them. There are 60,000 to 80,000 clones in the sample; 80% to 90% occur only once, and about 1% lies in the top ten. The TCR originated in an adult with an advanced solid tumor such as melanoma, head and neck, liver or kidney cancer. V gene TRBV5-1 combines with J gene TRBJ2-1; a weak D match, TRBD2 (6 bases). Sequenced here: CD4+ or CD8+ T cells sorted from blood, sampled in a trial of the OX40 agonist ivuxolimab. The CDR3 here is CASSFAGSHNEQFF. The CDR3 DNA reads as TGCGCCAGCAGCTTTGCGGGGAGCCACAATGAGCAGTTCTTC.